The present T cell receptor (beta chain) was sequenced within a study of blood T cell repertoires in COVID-19. At the level of the study: PBMCs, B-cell-depleted T cells, or T cells were the source of the cDNA or gDNA that made up the material.

Clones were read by immunoSEQ multiplex PCR, and TCRdb kept only the in-frame ones, dropping some. Of about 480,000 clones in the sample, about 90% are singletons; the top ten hold under 2%. Participant age was about 18 to 89 years, and participants resided in fewer than 30 US areas. The CDR3 sequence is 18 residues long. Unmatched junction bases numbered 10, after V lost 4 bases and J lost 2 bases. Germline V gene sequence: CDR1 SGHKS, CDR2 YYEKEE (reference sequence). Sequencing was performed on PBMCs or T cells enriched from blood (not recorded which). The J gene is TRBJ2-6, the V gene TRBV5-5; the match to TRBD1 covers 9 bases. This receptor was obtained from a woman younger than 30 with acute COVID-19. DNA for the CDR3: TGTGCCAGCAGCCGACCGGGACAGGGAGTGACTGGGGCCAACGTCCTGACTTTC. Translating gives CASSRPGQGVTGANVLTF. The full variable domain, in which reference TRBV5-5 and TRBJ2-6 provide the parts outside the CDR3, is DAGVTQSPTHLIKTRGQQVTLRCSPISGHKSVSWYQQVLGQGPQFIFQYYEKEERGRGNFPDRFSARQFPNYSSELNVNALLLGDSALYLCASSRPGQGVTGANVLTFGAGSRLTVL.